The clone carrying this T cell receptor beta chain came up once. This sample was included in a study of blood T cell repertoires in COVID-19. On the study more broadly: Donors in the United States, Italy and Spain gave samples during acute or convalescent COVID-19. T cells, B-cell-depleted T cells, or PBMCs supplied cDNA or gDNA.

The CDR3 runs 14 residues. From germline, CDR1 is MGHRA and CDR2 YSYEKL. V gave up 0 bases and J gave up 7 bases; unmatched junction bases: 2. As processed by the authors: It was from reference gene primer amplification that nucleated cell counts were estimated. Repertoires were generated with immunoSEQ multiplex PCR, while TCRdb's copy carries only in-frame clones and drops some. That table is the source of V, J and clone size, and D and trimming were worked out from the DNA. The sample lists fewer than 70,000 clones, about 88% occurring once. V gene TRBV4-1 combines with J gene TRBJ2-1, with 8 bases lining up with TRBD1. This receptor was identified in a man between 45 and 60 years old with active COVID-19. The sequenced material came from peripheral blood. CDR3 sequence reads: CASSQDRGQNEQFF. DNA of the CDR3: TGCGCCAGCAGCCAAGACAGGGGGCAGAATGAGCAGTTCTTC.